The 30 T cell receptor beta chains listed next were all sequenced from one sample in a study of cytomegalovirus exposure and HLA in healthy donors. It was with 60 Vbeta and 13 Jbeta primers that the PCR ran. TCRdb's table, derived via immunoSEQ multiplex PCR, lists solely in-frame clones and lacks some. This sample yields some 120,000 clones, of which 55% to 75% are seen a single time; roughly 9% belongs to the top ten. Sequencing was done on a sample of PBMCs. The receptor set was obtained from a man aged 25-45 years in good health and CMV-seropositive.

The V gene is TRBV27, the J gene TRBJ1-2; 7 nucleotides match TRBD1. Trimming removed 2 bases from V and 8 bases from J; junction bases left unmatched: 8. The length of the CDR3 is 14 residues. Germline V lookup: CDR1 MNHEY, CDR2 SMNVEV (reference sequence). The CDR3 region is CASSLLTGEEGYTF. The CDR3 DNA follows: TGTGCCAGCAGTTTACTTACAGGGGAGGAGGGCTACACCTTC.

The chain uses TRBV5-1 and TRBJ1-3; D unresolved. Trimming took off 3 bases at V and 3 bases at J, with 10 bases between the two ends. CDR1 SGHRS and CDR2 YFSETQ come from the germline V gene. The CDR3 has 14 amino acids. The CDR3 DNA reads TGCGCCAGCAGCTCCCTGCGGGATGGAAACACCATATATTTT. Encoded protein: CASSSLRDGNTIYF.

A few counts support this clone. The chain recombines TRBV6-1 with TRBJ2-2; the D gene is possibly TRBD2 (5 bases). V was shortened by 2 bases and J by 3 bases, with 10 bases between the two germline ends. The CDR3 has 15 amino acids. Looked up from germline, CDR1 is MNHNS and CDR2 is SASEGT. The CDR3 region is CASSETGIYTGELFF. Here the CDR3 DNA reads TGTGCCAGCAGTGAAACGGGGATATACACCGGGGAGCTGTTTTTT.

The sample holds a few counts of this clone. The J gene is TRBJ2-5, the V gene TRBV4-1; 9 bases map to TRBD2. The CDR3 spans 18 residues. After removal of 0 bases from V and 4 bases from J, the junction contained 12 bases not matched to a gene. Germline CDR1 and CDR2: MGHRA and YSYEKL. CDR3 protein: CASSQDRTAGGGGETQYF. In nucleotides, the CDR3 is TGCGCCAGCAGCCAAGATCGGACGGCGGGAGGGGGGGGAGAGACCCAGTACTTC.

J is TRBJ1-1 and V is TRBV30, with D perhaps TRBD1 (5 bases). Germline V gene sequence: CDR1 GTSNPN, CDR2 SVGIG (reference sequence). V lost 1 base, J lost 0 bases, and 6 bases lay in between. This CDR3 contains 13 residues. The CDR3 sequence is CAWSGTLNTEAFF. CDR3 DNA: TGTGCCTGGAGTGGGACACTGAACACTGAAGCTTTCTTT.

This chain links TRBV10-2 with TRBJ1-4, with 8 bases matching TRBD1. After removal of 6 bases from V and 7 bases from J, the junction contained 13 bases not matched to a gene. The CDR3 contains 16 residues. Germline assignment: CDR1 WSHSY and CDR2 SAAADI. The CDR3 nucleotides are TGCGCCAGCAGAGTAAGGACAGGGAGCGACTTTGAAAAACTGTTTTTT. This sequence encodes CASRVRTGSDFEKLFF.

This rearrangement joins TRBV5-1 to TRBJ2-5; 12 nucleotides agree with TRBD2. Germline V CDR1 and CDR2: SGHRS, YFSETQ. The CDR3 contains 15 residues. Trimming at V came to 5 bases and at J to 1 base, leaving 3 bases not matched to a gene. The CDR3 nucleotides are TGCGCCAGCAGTCGGACTAGCGGGGTCCAAGAGACCCAGTACTTC. This codes for CASSRTSGVQETQYF.

The V and J genes are TRBV7-3 and TRBJ2-3; 14 nucleotides align to TRBD2. Germline V gene lookup returns CDR1 SGHTA and CDR2 FQGTGA. This CDR3 comprises 15 residues. The V and J ends lost 8 bases and 4 bases, in that order; junction bases with no gene match: 5. The CDR3 DNA reads TGTGCCAGCGGAGGGACTAGCGGGAGTCCAGATACGCAGTATTTT. Residues: CASGGTSGSPDTQYF.

The table lists this clone with a count of one. This rearrangement joins TRBV7-2 to TRBJ2-3; no reliable D call. The germline V gene encodes CDR1 SGHTA and CDR2 FQGNSA. The CDR3 is made up of 13 amino acids. Trimming shortened V by 5 bases and J by 0 bases, and 6 bases separated the two germline ends. CDR3 DNA: TGTGCCAGCAGCCCCTTTAGCACAGATACGCAGTATTTT. This encodes CASSPFSTDTQYF.

The gene calls are TRBV27 and TRBJ1-1, with D unresolved. The length of the CDR3 is 14 residues. V was shortened by 2 bases and J by 3 bases, with 10 bases between the two germline ends. Germline V lookup: CDR1 MNHEY, CDR2 SMNVEV (reference sequence). Here the CDR3 DNA reads TGTGCCAGCAGTTTAAGTGCAGTTCACACTGAAGCTTTCTTT. This codes for CASSLSAVHTEAFF.

The rearrangement uses TRBV11-3 and TRBJ2-5, with 14 bases that match TRBD2. The germline CDR1 and CDR2 sequences are SGHNT and YENEEA. The V and J ends lost 4 bases and 5 bases, in that order; junction bases with no gene match: 6. This CDR3 is 16 amino acids long. The CDR3 reads CASSSRTSGRWETQYF. The CDR3 coding sequence is TGTGCCAGCAGCTCTAGGACTAGCGGGAGGTGGGAGACCCAGTACTTC.

Here the CDR3 reads CASSDTSGGAGEQFF. The CDR3 DNA reads TGTGCCAGCAGCGATACTAGCGGGGGGGCCGGGGAGCAGTTCTTC. The chain recombines TRBV7-3 with TRBJ2-1, with 13 bases identical to TRBD2. This CDR3 has 15 residues. Unmatched junction bases numbered 8, after V lost 5 bases and J lost 10 bases. Germline-derived CDR1 and CDR2 are SGHTA and FQGTGA.

The chain joins TRBV6-1 to TRBJ2-7; D is possibly TRBD1 (5 bases). The V end was cut by 7 bases, the J end by 6 bases, with 16 bases between. Germline loops: CDR1 MNHNS, CDR2 SASEGT. The CDR3 is 13 amino acids. CDR3 nucleotide sequence: TGTGCCAGCAAAACCCTAGGGGTCGGCGAGCAGTACTTC. Its protein product is CASKTLGVGEQYF.

The chain employs TRBV9 and TRBJ1-2; D possibly corresponds to TRBD1 (5 bases). Trimming removed 0 bases at V and 5 bases at J, with 14 bases between. Germline V gives CDR1 SGDLS, CDR2 YYNGEE. CDR3 length: 15 amino acids. CDR3 sequence reads: CASSVDLGRGYGYTF. In DNA form, the CDR3 reads TGTGCCAGCAGCGTAGATTTGGGAAGGGGATATGGCTACACCTTC.

V gene TRBV19 combines with J gene TRBJ2-2; 8 nucleotides agree with TRBD2. With 5 bases clipped from V and 5 bases from J, the junction kept 10 bases outside the gene matches. Per the germline V gene, CDR1 is LNHDA and CDR2 is SQIVND (reference sequence). The CDR3 has 16 amino acids. In DNA form, the CDR3 reads TGTGCCAGTAGTTCTCTACCGGGGGGGTTGACCGGGGAGCTGTTTTTT. As protein: CASSSLPGGLTGELFF.

V gene TRBV9 combines with J gene TRBJ1-2; 9 bases match TRBD1. CDR3 length: 15 amino acids. Germline trimming cut 1 base from V and 6 bases from J; bases unmatched to any gene: 7. Per the germline V gene, CDR1 is SGDLS and CDR2 is YYNGEE. The CDR3 region has the DNA TGTGCCAGCAGCGTATTCCCGACAGGGGGTGATGGCTACACCTTC. Translated, it gives CASSVFPTGGDGYTF.

The J gene is TRBJ2-4, the V gene TRBV6-1; TRBD2 might be the D (6 bases). Germline CDR1 is MNHNS and CDR2 is SASEGT. This CDR3 region has 15 residues. Trimming pared 7 bases from V and 0 bases from J, leaving 13 bases between. CDR3 in DNA: TGTGCCAGCACGGGCGGGACCTTAGCCAAAAACATTCAGTACTTC. Amino acids: CASTGGTLAKNIQYF.

Only a few counts were recorded for this clone. The genes are TRBV4-1 and TRBJ2-7, with TRBD1 matching over 8 bases. V lost 5 bases, J lost 5 bases, and 14 bases stayed unmatched. This CDR3 spans 16 amino acids. Germline V gene sequence: CDR1 MGHRA, CDR2 YSYEKL. The CDR3 coding sequence is TGCGCCAGCAGCACACCCAGGGACAGGCCTACGGACGAGCAGTACTTC. This codes for CASSTPRDRPTDEQYF.

The V gene is TRBV10-3, the J gene TRBJ1-6; TRBD1 aligns across 8 bases. This CDR3 spans 15 amino acids. V lost 6 bases, J lost 8 bases, and 9 bases stayed unmatched. CDR1 and CDR2 from the germline V gene are ENHRY and SYGVKD. This CDR3 is CAISTSDRADSPLHF. The CDR3 DNA reads TGTGCCATCAGCACCTCGGACAGGGCAGATTCACCCCTCCACTTT.

The chain is built from TRBV7-2 and TRBJ2-1; TRBD1 agrees at 10 bases. Germline V gene lookup returns CDR1 SGHTA and CDR2 FQGNSA. J was trimmed by 7 bases and V by 7 bases; bases with no gene match: 10. There are 15 residues in the CDR3. The CDR3 loop is CASTVDRGLINEQFF. The CDR3 DNA reads as TGTGCCAGCACCGTCGACAGGGGGCTTATAAATGAGCAGTTCTTC.

The rearrangement uses TRBV10-3 and TRBJ1-1, with TRBD1 matching over 9 bases. V dropped 6 bases and J dropped 1; count of bases not matched to a gene: 3. This CDR3 spans 14 amino acids. Germline CDR1 and CDR2: ENHRY and SYGVKD. CDR3 bases: TGTGCCATCAGAATGGGACAGGGGAACACTGAAGCTTTCTTT. Translated, it gives CAIRMGQGNTEAFF.

This chain links TRBV5-4 with TRBJ2-1; 9 bases align to TRBD1. The CDR3 is made up of 15 amino acids. Germline CDR1 is SGHNT and CDR2 is YYREEE (reference sequence). Germline trimming cut 5 bases from V and 6 bases from J; bases unmatched to any gene: 9. As DNA, the CDR3 is TGTGCCAGCAGTTGGTCCACAGGGGGCGTCAATGAGCAGTTCTTC. Translating it yields CASSWSTGGVNEQFF.

The chain carries TRBV6-5 and TRBJ2-5; TRBD1 agrees at 8 bases. Germline V lookup: CDR1 MNHEY, CDR2 SVGAGI. After removal of 4 bases from V and 5 bases from J, the junction contained 6 bases not matched to a gene. The CDR3 has 14 amino acids. Written as DNA, the CDR3 is TGTGCCAGCAGTTTATACAACAGGGGGGAGACCCAGTACTTC. Translating it yields CASSLYNRGETQYF.

The CDR3 DNA follows: TGTGCCAGCAGCTTACTTGGTGGCGCGGGGACGCAGTATTTT. Protein product: CASSLLGGAGTQYF. This chain links TRBV7-8 with TRBJ2-3, with a weak D call TRBD2 (6 bases). This CDR3 has 14 amino acids. With 2 bases removed from V and 9 bases from J, the gap between germline ends came to 15 bases. Germline CDR1 is SGHVS and CDR2 is FQNEAQ.

The V and J genes are TRBV12-5 and TRBJ1-5; 7 bases align to TRBD1. V dropped 1 base and J dropped 11; count of bases not matched to a gene: 17. The germline V gene encodes CDR1 LGHNT and CDR2 FRNRAP. This CDR3 region has 17 residues. As DNA, the CDR3 is TGTGCTAGTGGTTTGGCGATATGGGACAGAGGCAATTCAGCCCAGCATTTT. Protein product: CASGLAIWDRGNSAQHF.

The CDR3 nucleotides read TGCGCCAGCAGCTTTAAACAGGGGGCGCTTAGTGAAGCTTTCTTT. Protein sequence: CASSFKQGALSEAFF. This sequence joins TRBV5-1 and TRBJ1-1, with TRBD1 matching over 9 bases. V shed 2 bases, J shed 7 bases, and the junction held 9 bases outside the gene matches. There are 15 residues in the CDR3. Germline V gives CDR1 SGHRS, CDR2 YFSETQ.

This chain joins TRBV6-6 and TRBJ2-7; unclear D gene. CDR3 length: 12 amino acids. V was shortened by 6 bases and J by 0 bases, with 6 bases between the two germline ends. Germline V gene lookup returns CDR1 MNHNY and CDR2 SVGAGI (reference sequence). The CDR3 DNA reads as TGTGCCAGCAGCCCCAGCTCCTACGAGCAGTACTTC. Translating gives CASSPSSYEQYF.

The chain links TRBV2 to TRBJ2-6; D is unresolved. Germline CDR1 and CDR2: SNHLY and FYNNEI. Trimming removed 1 base at V and 2 bases at J, with 6 bases between. There are 15 residues in the CDR3. CDR3 bases: TGTGCCAGCAGTGAAGAGTCGGCTGGGGCCAACGTCCTGACTTTC. This translates into CASSEESAGANVLTF.

CDR3 amino acids: CASSFRDISEAYGYTF. CDR3 DNA: TGTGCCAGCAGCTTCCGGGACATCTCTGAAGCATATGGCTACACCTTC. The chain carries TRBV7-3 and TRBJ1-2; possibly TRBD1 for D (6 bases). Germline V gene lookup returns CDR1 SGHTA and CDR2 FQGTGA. The CDR3 is made up of 16 amino acids. Trimming stripped 3 bases from V and 5 bases from J, with 19 bases between.

The chain is built from TRBV6-5 and TRBJ2-2, with TRBD1 matching over 9 bases. Germline CDR1 is MNHEY and CDR2 is SVGAGI. V trimming: 2 bases; J trimming: 7 bases; junction bases outside the gene matches: 5. CDR3 length equals 15 residues. Written as DNA, the CDR3 is TGTGCCAGCAGTTACCTTACAGGGGGCTTCGGGGAGCTGTTTTTT. Translation: CASSYLTGGFGELFF.